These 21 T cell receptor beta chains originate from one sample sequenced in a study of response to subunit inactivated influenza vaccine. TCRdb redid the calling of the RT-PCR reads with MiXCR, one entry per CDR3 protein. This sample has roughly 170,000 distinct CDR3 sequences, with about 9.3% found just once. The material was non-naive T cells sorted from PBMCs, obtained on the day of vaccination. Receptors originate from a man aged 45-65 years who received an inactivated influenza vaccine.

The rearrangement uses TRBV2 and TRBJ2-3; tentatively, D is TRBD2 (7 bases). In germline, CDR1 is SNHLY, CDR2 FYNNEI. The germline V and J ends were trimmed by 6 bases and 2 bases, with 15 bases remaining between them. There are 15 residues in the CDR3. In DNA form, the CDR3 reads TGTGCCAGCAGCGGCGGGGGCTATTCCACAGATACGCAGTATTTT. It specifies CASSGGGYSTDTQYF. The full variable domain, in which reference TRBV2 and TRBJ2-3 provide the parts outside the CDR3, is EPEVTQTPSHQVTQMGQEVILRCVPISNHLYFYWYRQILGQKVEFLVSFYNNEISEKSEIFDDQFSVERPDGSNFTLKIRSTKLEDSAMYFCASSGGGYSTDTQYFGPGTRLTVL.

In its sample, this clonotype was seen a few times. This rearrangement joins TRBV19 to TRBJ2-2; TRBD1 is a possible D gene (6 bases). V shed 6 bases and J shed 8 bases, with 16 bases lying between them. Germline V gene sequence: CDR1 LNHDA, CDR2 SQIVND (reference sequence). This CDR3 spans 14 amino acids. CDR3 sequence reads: CASRTGQFRGELFF. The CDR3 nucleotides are TGTGCCAGTAGGACCGGACAGTTCCGAGGGGAGCTGTTTTTT.

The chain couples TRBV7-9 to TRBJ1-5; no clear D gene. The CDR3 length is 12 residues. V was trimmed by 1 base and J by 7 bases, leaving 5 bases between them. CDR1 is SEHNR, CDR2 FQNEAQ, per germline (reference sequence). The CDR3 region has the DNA TGTGCCAGCAGCTTAGGGCAACAGCCCCAGCATTTT. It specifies CASSLGQQPQHF.

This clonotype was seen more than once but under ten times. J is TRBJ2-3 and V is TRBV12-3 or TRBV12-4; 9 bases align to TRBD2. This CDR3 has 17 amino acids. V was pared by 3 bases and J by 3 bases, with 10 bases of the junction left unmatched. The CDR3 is CASSFYSGGMVTDTQYF. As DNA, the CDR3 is TGTGCCAGCAGTTTTTATAGCGGGGGTATGGTTACAGATACGCAGTATTTT.

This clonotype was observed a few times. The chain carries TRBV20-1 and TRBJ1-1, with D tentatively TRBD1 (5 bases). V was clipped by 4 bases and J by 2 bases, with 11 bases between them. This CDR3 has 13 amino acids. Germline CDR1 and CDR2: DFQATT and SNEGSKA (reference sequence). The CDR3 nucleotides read TGCAGTGCTAACGCAGGGTCTAACACTGAAGCTTTCTTT. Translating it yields CSANAGSNTEAFF.

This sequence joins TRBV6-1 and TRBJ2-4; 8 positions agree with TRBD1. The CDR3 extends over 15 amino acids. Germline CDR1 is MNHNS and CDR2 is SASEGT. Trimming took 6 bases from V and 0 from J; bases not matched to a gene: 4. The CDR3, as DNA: TGTGCCAGCAGAGAGGACAGGGAAGCCAAAAACATTCAGTACTTC. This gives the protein CASREDREAKNIQYF.

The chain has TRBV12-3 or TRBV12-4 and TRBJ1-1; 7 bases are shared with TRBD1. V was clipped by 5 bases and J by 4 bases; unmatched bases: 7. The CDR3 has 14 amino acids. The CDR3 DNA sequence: TGTGCCAGCAGTACACGATCAGGGGGCACTGAAGCTTTCTTT. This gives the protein CASSTRSGGTEAFF.

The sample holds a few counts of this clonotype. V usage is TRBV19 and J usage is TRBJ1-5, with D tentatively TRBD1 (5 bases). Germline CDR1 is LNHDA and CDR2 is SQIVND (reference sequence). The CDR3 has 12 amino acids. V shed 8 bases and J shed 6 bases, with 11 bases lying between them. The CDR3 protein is CASGGVGQPQHF. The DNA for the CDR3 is TGTGCCAGTGGGGGGGTTGGTCAGCCCCAGCATTTT.

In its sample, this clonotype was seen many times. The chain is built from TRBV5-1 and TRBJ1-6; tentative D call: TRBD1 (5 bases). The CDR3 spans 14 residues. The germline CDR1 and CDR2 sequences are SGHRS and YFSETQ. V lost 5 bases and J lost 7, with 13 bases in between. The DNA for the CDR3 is TGCGCCAGCAGGGAACAGGAAATGAATTCACCCCTCCACTTT. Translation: CASREQEMNSPLHF.

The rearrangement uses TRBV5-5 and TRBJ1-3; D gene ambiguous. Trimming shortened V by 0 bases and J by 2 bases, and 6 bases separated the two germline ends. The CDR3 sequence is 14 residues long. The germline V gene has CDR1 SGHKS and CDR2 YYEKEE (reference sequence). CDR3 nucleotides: TGTGCCAGCAGCTTGGCCCAACCTGGAAACACCATATATTTT. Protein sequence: CASSLAQPGNTIYF.

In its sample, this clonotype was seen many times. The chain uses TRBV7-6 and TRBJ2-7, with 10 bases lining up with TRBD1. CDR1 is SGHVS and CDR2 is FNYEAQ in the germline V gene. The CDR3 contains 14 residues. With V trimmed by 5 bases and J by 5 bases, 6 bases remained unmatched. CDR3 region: CASSKGTGVHEQYF. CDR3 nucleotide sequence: TGTGCCAGCAGCAAAGGGACAGGGGTACACGAGCAGTACTTC.

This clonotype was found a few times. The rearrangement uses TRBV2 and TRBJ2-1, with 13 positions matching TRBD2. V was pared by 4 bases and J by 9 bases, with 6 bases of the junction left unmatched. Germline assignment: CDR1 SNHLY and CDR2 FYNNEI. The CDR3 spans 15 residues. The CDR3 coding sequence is TGTGCCAGCAGTGGCACTAGCGGGAGGGATGGTGAGCAGTTCTTC. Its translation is CASSGTSGRDGEQFF.

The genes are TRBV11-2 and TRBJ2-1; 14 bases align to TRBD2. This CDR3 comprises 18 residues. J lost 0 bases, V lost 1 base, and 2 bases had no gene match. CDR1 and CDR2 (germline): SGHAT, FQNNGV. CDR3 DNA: TGTGCCAGCAGCTTAGGACTAGCGGGAGGGGGCTCCTACAATGAGCAGTTCTTC. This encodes CASSLGLAGGGSYNEQFF.

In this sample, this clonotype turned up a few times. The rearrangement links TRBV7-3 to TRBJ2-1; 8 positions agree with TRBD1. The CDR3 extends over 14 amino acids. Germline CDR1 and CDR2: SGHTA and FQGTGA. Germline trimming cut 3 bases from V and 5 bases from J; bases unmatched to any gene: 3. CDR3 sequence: CASSFRGPNNEQFF. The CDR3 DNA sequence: TGTGCCAGCAGCTTCAGGGGGCCTAACAATGAGCAGTTCTTC.

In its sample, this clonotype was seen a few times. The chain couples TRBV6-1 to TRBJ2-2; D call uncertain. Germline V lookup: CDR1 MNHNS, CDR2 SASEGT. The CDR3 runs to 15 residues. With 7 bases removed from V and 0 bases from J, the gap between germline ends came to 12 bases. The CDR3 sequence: CASIRLGSNTGELFF. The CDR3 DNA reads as TGTGCCAGCATACGCCTAGGATCGAACACCGGGGAGCTGTTTTTT.

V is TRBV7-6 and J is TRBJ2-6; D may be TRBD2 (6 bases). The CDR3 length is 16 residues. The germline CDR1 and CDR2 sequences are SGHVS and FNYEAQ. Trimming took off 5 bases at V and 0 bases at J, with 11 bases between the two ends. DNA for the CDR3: TGTGCCAGCAGCCCCCGGGGGAACTCTGGGGCCAACGTCCTGACTTTC. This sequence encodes CASSPRGNSGANVLTF.

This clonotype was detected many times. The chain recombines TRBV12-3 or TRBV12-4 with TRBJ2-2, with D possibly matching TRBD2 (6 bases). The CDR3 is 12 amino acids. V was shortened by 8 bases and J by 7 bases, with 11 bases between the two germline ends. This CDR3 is CASRYSGGELFF. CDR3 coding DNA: TGTGCCAGCCGGTATAGCGGCGGGGAGCTGTTTTTT.

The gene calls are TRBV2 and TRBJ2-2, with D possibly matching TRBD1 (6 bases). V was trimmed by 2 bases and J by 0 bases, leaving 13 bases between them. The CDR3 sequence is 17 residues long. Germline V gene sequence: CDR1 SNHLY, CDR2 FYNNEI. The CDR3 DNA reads TGTGCCAGCAGTGAAATACCGGGACATACGAACACCGGGGAGCTGTTTTTT. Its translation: CASSEIPGHTNTGELFF.

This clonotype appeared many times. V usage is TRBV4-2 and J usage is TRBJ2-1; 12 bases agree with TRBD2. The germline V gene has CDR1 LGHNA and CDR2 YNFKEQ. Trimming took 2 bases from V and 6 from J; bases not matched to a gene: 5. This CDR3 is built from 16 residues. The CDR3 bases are TGTGCCAGCAGCCAACCCCTAGCGGGAGGGGGCAATGAGCAGTTCTTC. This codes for CASSQPLAGGGNEQFF.

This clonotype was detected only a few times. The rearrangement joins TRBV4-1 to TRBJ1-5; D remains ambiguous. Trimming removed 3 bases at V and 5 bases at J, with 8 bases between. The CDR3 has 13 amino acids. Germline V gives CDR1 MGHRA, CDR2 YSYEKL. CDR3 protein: CASSQESHQPQHF. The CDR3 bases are TGCGCCAGCAGCCAGGAATCGCATCAGCCCCAGCATTTT.

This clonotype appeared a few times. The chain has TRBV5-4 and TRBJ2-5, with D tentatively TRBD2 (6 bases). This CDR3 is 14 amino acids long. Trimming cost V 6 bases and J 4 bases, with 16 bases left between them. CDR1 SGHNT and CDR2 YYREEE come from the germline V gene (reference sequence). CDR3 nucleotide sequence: TGTGCCAGCACCCGAGAGGGAGGCCGAGAGACCCAGTACTTC. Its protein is CASTREGGRETQYF.